This TCR beta chain was captured in a study of cytomegalovirus exposure and HLA in healthy donors. Generated by immunoSEQ multiplex PCR, the TCRdb table keeps only in-frame clones and is missing some. The sample lists roughly 100,000 clones; approximately 94% were seen once. CDR3 size: 17 residues. Trimming left V 5 bases short and J 0 bases short, with 14 bases between. In germline, CDR1 is SGHTA, CDR2 FQGNSA. This TCR was sampled from a young woman in good health and CMV-seronegative. The chain has TRBV7-2 and TRBJ1-6; D possibly corresponds to TRBD1 (5 bases). The sequencing sample was made of PBMCs. In nucleotides, the CDR3 is TGTGCCAGCAGCCCTGGGGCACGGGCCTCCTATAATTCACCCCTCCACTTT. Residues: CASSPGARASYNSPLHF. Using reference TRBV7-2 and TRBJ1-6 for the parts outside the CDR3, the full variable domain is GAGVSQSPSNKVTEKGKDVELRCDPISGHTALYWYRQSLGQGLEFLIYFQGNSAPDKSGLPSDRFSAERTGGSVSTLTIQRTQQEDSAVYLCASSPGARASYNSPLHFGNGTRLTVT.